This T cell receptor beta chain was recovered during a study of T cell changes during pregnancy in multiple sclerosis. Method: immunoSEQ multiplex PCR; TCRdb's copy keeps in-frame clones and lacks some. Seen here are tens of thousands of clones, 91% observed once, and the top ten hold 0.29%. The starting material was CD4+ T cells from peripheral blood mononuclear cells, obtained in the third trimester of pregnancy. The clonotype originates from a female donor in good health, enrolled as a control in a pregnancy study.

CDR3 in DNA: TGTGCCAGCAGCGACCAGCGGGGGGACTACAATGAGCAGTTCTTC. Protein product: CASSDQRGDYNEQFF. The V gene is TRBV7-7, the J gene TRBJ2-1; 9 nucleotides match TRBD2. With 5 bases clipped from V and 3 bases from J, the junction kept 5 bases outside the gene matches. This CDR3 is built from 15 residues. Germline-derived CDR1 and CDR2 are SSHAT and FNYEAQ (reference sequence).